Listed below are T cell receptor beta chains from one sample, sequenced in a study of blood T cell repertoires in COVID-19. Sequenced by immunoSEQ multiplex PCR; TCRdb stores in-frame clones only, minus some. The sample includes fewer than 350,000 clones, approximately 89% of them seen just once. Sequencing used PBMCs or T cells enriched from blood (not recorded which). Receptor source: a man between 40 and 49 years old who had been exposed to COVID-19. Each CDR3 is given without its conserved first and last residue.

TRBJ1-2,TRBV28,ATLGGGYT
TRBJ1-1,TRBV3-1/TRBV3-2,ASSQRDRGRSEAF
TRBJ2-1,TRBV12-5,ASGLVYLVDPRQGGSYEQF
TRBJ1-6,TRBV5-4,ASSLEVQGVNSPLH
TRBJ2-1,TRBV7-3,ASSATGSSYNEQF
TRBJ2-1,TRBV12-3/TRBV12-4,ASSWHNEQF
TRBJ1-1,TRBV6-5,ASSRDRVVTEAF
TRBJ1-6,TRBV6-5,ASSYPDRHSPLH
TRBJ1-4,TRBV28,ASSSQGNSEKLF
TRBJ2-2,TRBV3-1/TRBV3-2,ASSPRTENTGELF
TRBJ2-2,TRBV14,ARRLWAANTGELF
TRBJ2-3,TRBV19,ASAGSGRVTDTQY
TRBJ2-5,TRBV10-3,ATSPSGSMGETQY
TRBJ2-1,TRBV3-1/TRBV3-2,ASSGREGRNEQF
TRBJ2-1,TRBV4-3,ASSQTGPQNEQF
TRBJ1-2,TRBV24-1,ATSAPGQDIYGYT
TRBJ2-7,TRBV23-1,ASSQSGQTIRDSYEQY
TRBJ2-3,TRBV6-5,ASTGGALGTDTQY
TRBJ1-3,TRBV5-4,ASSLEQGASY
TRBJ2-7,TRBV13,ASREGEGPLYEQY
TRBJ2-3,TRBV7-2,ASSSSSGVRDTQY
TRBJ2-1,TRBV10-2,ASSEADRGLTNEQF
TRBJ2-2,TRBV7-3,ASSTFSGRAAGELF
TRBJ1-5,TRBV28,ASSSDRENQPQH
TRBJ2-7,TRBV10-3,AISELLQEGYEQY
TRBJ1-1,TRBV5-1,ASSLLPGRDTEAF
TRBJ1-2,TRBV27,ASSFSDRGFNYGYT
TRBJ2-2,TRBV24-1,ATTREDTGELF